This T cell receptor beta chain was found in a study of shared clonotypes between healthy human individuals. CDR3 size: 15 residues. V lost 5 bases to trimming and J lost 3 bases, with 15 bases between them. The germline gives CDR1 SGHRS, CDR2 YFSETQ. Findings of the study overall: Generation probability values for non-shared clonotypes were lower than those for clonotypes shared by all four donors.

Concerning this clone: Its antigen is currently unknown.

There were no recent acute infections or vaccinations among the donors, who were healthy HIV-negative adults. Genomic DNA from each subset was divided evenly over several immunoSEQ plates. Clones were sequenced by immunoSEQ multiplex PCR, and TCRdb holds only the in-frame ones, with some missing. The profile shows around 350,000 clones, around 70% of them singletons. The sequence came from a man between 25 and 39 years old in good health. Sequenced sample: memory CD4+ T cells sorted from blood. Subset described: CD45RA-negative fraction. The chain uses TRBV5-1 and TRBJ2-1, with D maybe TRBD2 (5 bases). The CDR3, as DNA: TGCGCCAGCAGGGAACTGGCGGGTGACTACAATGAGCAGTTCTTC. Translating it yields CASRELAGDYNEQFF.